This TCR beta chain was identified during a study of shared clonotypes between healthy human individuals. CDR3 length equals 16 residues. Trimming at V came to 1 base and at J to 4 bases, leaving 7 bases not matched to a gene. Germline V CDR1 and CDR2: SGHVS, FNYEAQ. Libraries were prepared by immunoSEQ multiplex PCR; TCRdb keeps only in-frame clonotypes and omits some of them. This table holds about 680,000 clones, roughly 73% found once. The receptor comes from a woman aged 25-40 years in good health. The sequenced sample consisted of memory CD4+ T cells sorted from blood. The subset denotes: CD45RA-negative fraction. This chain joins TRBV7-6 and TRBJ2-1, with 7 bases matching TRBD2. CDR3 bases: TGTGCCAGCAGCTTAGAAGGGACTACTACTTACAATGAGCAGTTCTTC. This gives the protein CASSLEGTTTYNEQFF.